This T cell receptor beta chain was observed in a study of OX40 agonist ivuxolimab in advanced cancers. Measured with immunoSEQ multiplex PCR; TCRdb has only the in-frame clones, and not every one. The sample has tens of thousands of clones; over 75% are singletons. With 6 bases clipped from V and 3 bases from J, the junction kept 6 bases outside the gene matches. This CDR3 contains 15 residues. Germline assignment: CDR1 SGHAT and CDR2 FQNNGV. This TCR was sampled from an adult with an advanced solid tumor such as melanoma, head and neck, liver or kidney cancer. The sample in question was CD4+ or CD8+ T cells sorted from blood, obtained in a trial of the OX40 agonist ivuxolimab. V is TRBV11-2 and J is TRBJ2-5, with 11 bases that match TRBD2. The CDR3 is CASRRGTSGKETQYF. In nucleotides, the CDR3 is TGTGCCAGCAGACGAGGGACTAGCGGAAAAGAGACCCAGTACTTC.